The source of this T cell receptor (beta chain) is a study of beta chain features in type 1 diabetes. All of the isolated RNA was reverse transcribed, so expressed TCRB transcripts were sequenced. Assay used: immunoSEQ multiplex PCR; TCRdb lists only in-frame clones, some missing. The sample consists of 130,000 or so clones, about 10% of them appearing once. V was clipped by 2 bases and J by 6 bases; unmatched bases: 8. This CDR3 is 15 amino acids long. The germline V gene has CDR1 SGHNT and CDR2 YYREEE (reference sequence). This clone was detected a few times. Its antigen is still unknown. Findings and limits, study-wide: When Type 1 diabetes patients were examined, their TCRB CDR3s proved moderately but significantly shorter in all four CD4+ subsets. The naive, central memory and Treg TCRB repertoires showed an apparent similarity that was greater among patients than among healthy donors.

The receptor comes from a man aged 30 to 39 with type 1 diabetes. Sequencing was done on a sample of central memory CD4+ T cells from blood. This chain joins TRBV5-4 and TRBJ2-7; 10 nucleotides line up with TRBD1. The CDR3 DNA reads as TGTGCCAGCAGCTTCTCCGGGACAGGGGAAAGCGAGCAGTACTTC. Protein sequence: CASSFSGTGESEQYF.